The 10 T cell receptor beta chains below all came from one sample that was sequenced in a study of OX40 agonist ivuxolimab in advanced cancers. Generated by immunoSEQ multiplex PCR, the TCRdb table keeps only in-frame clones and is missing some. The sample lists more than 45,000 clones, roughly 83% occurring once. Sequenced material: CD4+ or CD8+ T cells sorted from blood, taken in a trial of the OX40 agonist ivuxolimab. The receptors were sampled from an adult with an advanced solid tumor such as melanoma, head and neck, liver or kidney cancer.

The rearrangement joins TRBV6-5 to TRBJ2-7; no definite D call. The germline gives CDR1 MNHEY, CDR2 SVGAGI. The CDR3 has 14 residues. Trimming shortened V by 2 bases and J by 1 base, and 9 bases separated the two germline ends. The CDR3, as DNA: TGTGCCAGCAGTTACAATGGGAATTCCTACGAGCAGTACTTC. It translates to CASSYNGNSYEQYF.

The J gene is TRBJ2-7, the V gene TRBV30; D unclear. CDR1 and CDR2 from the germline V gene are GTSNPN and SVGIG (reference sequence). The CDR3 runs to 13 residues. V dropped 1 base and J dropped 3 bases, with 10 bases sitting between them. In DNA, the CDR3 is TGTGCCTGGAGTGGCCCCAACGGCTACGAGCAGTACTTC. Residues: CAWSGPNGYEQYF.

The V call is TRBV14, the J call TRBJ2-1; 10 bases map to TRBD1. The germline CDR1 and CDR2 sequences are SGHDN and FVKESK. Trimming at V came to 4 bases and at J to 7 bases, leaving 10 bases not matched to a gene. The CDR3 spans 16 residues. The CDR3 region has the DNA TGTGCCAGCAGCCGAGGGACAGGGGATAATCTTAATGAGCAGTTCTTC. Its protein product is CASSRGTGDNLNEQFF. The full variable domain, with the rest looked up from reference TRBV14 and TRBJ2-1, is EAGVTQFPSHSVIEKGQTVTLRCDPISGHDNLYWYRRVMGKEIKFLLHFVKESKQDESGMPNNRFLAERTGGTYSTLKVQPAELEDSGVYFCASSRGTGDNLNEQFFGPGTRLTVL.

This clone was recorded only once. This CDR3 reads CASRPGTDEKLFF. The CDR3, as DNA: TGTGCCAGCAGGCCCGGGACAGATGAAAAACTGTTTTTT. This chain uses TRBV7-2 with TRBJ1-4; 7 nucleotides agree with TRBD1. The CDR3 loop spans 13 amino acids. The germline gives CDR1 SGHTA, CDR2 FQGNSA. The ends lost 6 bases at V and 6 bases at J; junction bases unmatched: 4.

The chain couples TRBV6-5 to TRBJ1-5; weak D call: TRBD1 (5 bases). V was cut by 5 bases and J by 5 bases, with 10 bases left in between. The CDR3 extends over 13 amino acids. Germline V CDR1 and CDR2: MNHEY, SVGAGI. The CDR3 DNA is TGTGCCAGCAGTACCGGGACGCATCAGCCCCAGCATTTT. This sequence encodes CASSTGTHQPQHF.

The chain is built from TRBV4-1 and TRBJ1-4, with a weak D call TRBD1 (5 bases). Deletions cut 0 bases from V and 16 bases from J, with 9 bases between. Germline V gives CDR1 MGHRA, CDR2 YSYEKL. This CDR3 comprises 11 residues. In nucleotides, the CDR3 is TGCGCCAGCAGCCAAGAGAGACAGCGGTTTTTT. Its translation is CASSQERQRFF.

The chain uses TRBV11-1 and TRBJ2-3; D might be TRBD2 (6 bases). The germline V gene has CDR1 SGHAT and CDR2 FQDESV (reference sequence). The CDR3 has 15 residues. The germline V and J ends were trimmed by 3 bases and 1 base, with 11 bases remaining between them. In DNA form, the CDR3 reads TGTGCCAGCAGCTTTTTCGGGAGAGGCACAGATACGCAGTATTTT. It is translated as CASSFFGRGTDTQYF.

This clone was seen a handful of times. J is TRBJ2-7 and V is TRBV6-6; the match to TRBD1 covers 8 bases. Trimming cost V 4 bases and J 2 bases; bases outside gene matches: 4. CDR1 and CDR2 from the germline V gene are MNHNY and SVGAGI (reference sequence). The CDR3 sequence is 14 residues long. The CDR3 is CASSSGQGTYEQYF. The CDR3 DNA reads TGTGCCAGCAGTTCCGGACAGGGAACCTACGAGCAGTACTTC.

The chain has TRBV5-1 and TRBJ2-3; tentatively, D is TRBD1 (6 bases). The germline gives CDR1 SGHRS, CDR2 YFSETQ. The CDR3 has 15 amino acids. V was cut by 3 bases and J by 1 base, with 12 bases left in between. For the CDR3, the DNA is TGCGCCAGCAGCTATTGGGACACCGGCACAGATACGCAGTATTTT. This gives the protein CASSYWDTGTDTQYF.

The chain employs TRBV9 and TRBJ2-5, with 8 bases identical to TRBD1. The CDR3 has 16 residues. The junction had 13 bases not matched to a gene; V was cut back by 4 bases and J by 5 bases. The germline gives CDR1 SGDLS, CDR2 YYNGEE. The CDR3 coding sequence is TGTGCCAGCAGCACACGGACAGGGAGGAACTTGGAGACCCAGTACTTC. Translated: CASSTRTGRNLETQYF.